The 9 T cell receptor beta chains in this list originate from one sample, sequenced in a study of blood T cells in healthy people across ages. PCR was performed a second time for roughly 7 to 12 cycles using a sample-barcoded 5' primer and a J-beta primer mix. TCRdb re-analysed the 5' RACE reads in MiXCR, keeping a single row per CDR3 protein. There are about 1.6 million distinct CDR3 sequences in the sample; 30% to 40% occur only once, and approximately 10% lies in the top ten. Sequenced: blood. All receptors come from a woman in her 30s in good health.

J is TRBJ2-1 and V is TRBV5-6; no clear D gene. This CDR3 is 19 amino acids long. Germline V lookup: CDR1 SGHDT, CDR2 YYEEEE. Trimming took 0 bases from V and 0 from J, leaving 19 bases between them. The CDR3 DNA reads as TGTGCCAGCAGCTTGGAGTCTGGGCGGACCGACTTCTCCTACAATGAGCAGTTCTTC. Its translation: CASSLESGRTDFSYNEQFF.

This clonotype turned up a few times. V is TRBV29-1 and J is TRBJ1-2; 7 bases map to TRBD1. Germline assignment: CDR1 SQVTM and CDR2 ANQGSEA. The V and J ends lost 6 bases and 0 bases, in that order; junction bases with no gene match: 7. The CDR3 totals 14 residues. The CDR3 nucleotides read TGCAGCGTAGATTTCGGACAGGCTAACTATGGCTACACCTTC. It specifies CSVDFGQANYGYTF.

The V and J genes are TRBV24-1 and TRBJ2-5, with unresolved D. The germline V gene encodes CDR1 KGHDR and CDR2 SFDVKD. This CDR3 is built from 16 residues. Trimming removed 4 bases from V and 2 bases from J, with 16 bases in between. The CDR3 bases are TGTGCCACCAGTGAGTGGGCTTTAGGAGTGCAAGAGACCCAGTACTTC. As protein: CATSEWALGVQETQYF.

At least ten counts were recorded for this clonotype. The rearrangement uses TRBV7-6 and TRBJ2-5; D ambiguous. V was shortened by 1 base and J by 5 bases, with 8 bases between the two germline ends. CDR1 is SGHVS, CDR2 FNYEAQ, per germline. The CDR3 runs 13 residues. The CDR3 DNA reads as TGTGCCAGCAGCTTAGTTGGGCCCGAGACCCAGTACTTC. It specifies CASSLVGPETQYF.

The chain recombines TRBV4-1 with TRBJ1-2; possible D gene TRBD1, 5 bases. The CDR3 extends over 15 amino acids. Between the trimmed V and J ends, which lost 3 bases and 5 bases, there was a span of 16 bases. In germline, CDR1 is MGHRA, CDR2 YSYEKL. CDR3 in amino acids: CASSQYATETYGYTF. The CDR3 DNA follows: TGCGCCAGCAGCCAGTATGCGACAGAGACGTATGGCTACACCTTC.

The rearrangement joins TRBV21-1 to TRBJ2-3; the table assigns TRBD2, which was not confirmed against the DNA. TRBV21-1 is annotated as a pseudogene. The CDR3 sequence is 16 residues long. Here the CDR3 DNA reads TGTGCCAGCAGCAAACCTAGGGGCCCATGCACAGATACGCAGTATTTT. It translates to CASSKPRGPCTDTQYF.

This clonotype was counted ten times or more. This chain joins TRBV29-1 and TRBJ2-2; D gene ambiguous. V lost 3 bases, J lost 3 bases, and 8 bases lay in between. The CDR3 is made up of 13 amino acids. Germline CDR1 reads SQVTM; CDR2 reads ANQGSEA. CDR3 DNA sequence: TGCAGCGTTGACGCAGGCTACACCGGGGAGCTGTTTTTT. It codes for CSVDAGYTGELFF.

This clonotype was seen many times. The chain links TRBV9 to TRBJ2-3; 11 nucleotides line up with TRBD2. The V and J ends lost 3 bases and 5 bases, in that order; junction bases with no gene match: 5. Germline V gene lookup returns CDR1 SGDLS and CDR2 YYNGEE. This CDR3 is built from 15 residues. CDR3 bases: TGTGCCAGCAGCGCCGTACTAGCGGGAGTAGATACGCAGTATTTT. Amino acids: CASSAVLAGVDTQYF.

V is TRBV3-1 and J is TRBJ2-7, with D unclear. Trimming shortened V by 0 bases and J by 0 bases, and 12 bases separated the two germline ends. This CDR3 is 16 amino acids long. The germline gives CDR1 LGHDT, CDR2 YNNKEL (reference sequence). As DNA, the CDR3 is TGTGCCAGCAGCCAAGATTTGGTGCGGAGCTCCTACGAGCAGTACTTC. Protein sequence: CASSQDLVRSSYEQYF.